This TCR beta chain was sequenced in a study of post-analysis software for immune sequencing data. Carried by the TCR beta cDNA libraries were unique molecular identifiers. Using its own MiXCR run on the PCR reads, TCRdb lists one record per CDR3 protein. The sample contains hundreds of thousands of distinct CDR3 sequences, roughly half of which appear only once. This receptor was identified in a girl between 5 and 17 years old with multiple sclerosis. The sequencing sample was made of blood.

CDR3: CASSPPLAGGEGETQYF. The CDR3 DNA reads as TGTGCCAGCAGCCCCCCACTAGCGGGGGGGGAAGGAGAGACCCAGTACTTC. The chain employs TRBV12-3 or TRBV12-4 and TRBJ2-5, with 13 bases aligning to TRBD2. The CDR3 has 17 residues. The V segment lost 6 bases and the J segment 4 bases; nucleotides outside the gene matches: 11.